Below are 4 T cell receptor beta chains sequenced from a single sample in a study of identical twins. One entry per CDR3 protein, called by TCRdb with MiXCR from the 5' RACE reads. The table shows some 900,000 distinct CDR3 sequences, with around an eighth occurring only once. These data are also associated with another study on yellow fever vaccine responses in identical twins.

Sequencing was carried out using PBMCs. The receptors stem from a woman aged 18-29 years in good health.

The sample holds many counts of this clonotype. The chain is built from TRBV13 and TRBJ2-1; 7 nucleotides match TRBD2. CDR1 and CDR2 from the germline V gene are PRHDT and FYEKMQ (reference sequence). V lost 6 bases, J lost 9 bases, and 5 bases stayed unmatched. CDR3 length: 12 amino acids. CDR3 sequence reads: CASRGGGGEQFF. Here the CDR3 DNA reads TGTGCCAGCAGAGGCGGGGGTGGTGAGCAGTTCTTC. The full variable domain, its missing parts supplied by reference TRBV13 and TRBJ2-1, is AAGVIQSPRHLIKEKRETATLKCYPIPRHDTVYWYQQGPGQDPQFLISFYEKMQSDKGSIPDRFSAQQFSDYHSELNMSSLELGDSALYFCASRGGGGEQFFGPGTRLTVL.

The chain combines TRBV7-9 with TRBJ1-4; no clear D. V dropped 2 bases and J dropped 8 bases, with 12 bases sitting between them. Germline CDR1 is SEHNR and CDR2 is FQNEAQ (reference sequence). CDR3 length equals 14 residues. This CDR3 is CASSLTPGGEKLFF. The CDR3 DNA reads as TGTGCCAGCAGCTTAACGCCAGGTGGCGAAAAACTGTTTTTT.

This clonotype occurred a few times. The chain links TRBV28 to TRBJ2-5; 11 bases fit TRBD1. There are 17 residues in the CDR3. Unmatched junction bases numbered 14, after V lost 6 bases and J lost 5 bases. CDR1 and CDR2 from the germline V gene are MDHEN and SYDVKM. CDR3 region: CASSTGQGAGIGETQYF. CDR3 nucleotides: TGTGCCAGCAGCACCGGACAGGGGGCCGGAATAGGGGAGACCCAGTACTTC.

The chain recombines TRBV2 with TRBJ2-3, with D uncertain. In germline, CDR1 is SNHLY, CDR2 FYNNEI. The ends were cut back, 4 bases at V and 2 bases at J, with 13 bases in the middle. The CDR3 loop spans 15 amino acids. CDR3 in amino acids: CASSGLVKNTDTQYF. CDR3 DNA sequence: TGTGCCAGCAGTGGTCTGGTGAAGAACACAGATACGCAGTATTTT. Variable domain in full (rest from reference TRBV2 and TRBJ2-3): EPEVTQTPSHQVTQMGQEVILRCVPISNHLYFYWYRQILGQKVEFLVSFYNNEISEKSEIFDDQFSVERPDGSNFTLKIRSTKLEDSAMYFCASSGLVKNTDTQYFGPGTRLTVL.